Below, one T cell receptor beta chain is given with its context. Antigen: not known. The data were taken from a study of memory CD4+ T cells and cytomegalovirus serostatus. Study conclusions and caveats: Each of fewer than 80 CMV-associated TCRbeta sequences occurred in one to five individuals.

With 2 bases removed from V and 6 bases from J, the gap between germline ends came to 6 bases. CDR3 size: 12 residues. CDR1 and CDR2 (germline): MNHEY, SVGAGI. In the authors' methods: After removing out-of-frame reads, millions of distinct TCRbeta sequences remained. Method: immunoSEQ multiplex PCR; TCRdb's copy keeps in-frame clones and lacks some. V and J calls and clone size follow that table, whereas D and trimming were derived from the DNA. This table has fewer than 40,000 clones, roughly 80% appearing once. Single viable CD3+CD4+CD8-CD45RO+ cells were sorted as the memory CD4+ T cells. Total CD4+ T cells were enriched by CD4 positive selection.

This receptor was obtained from an adult in good health and CMV-seronegative. The gene calls are TRBV6-5 and TRBJ2-3; D possibly corresponds to TRBD1 (5 bases). Input material: memory CD4+ T cells from blood. The CDR3 spells CASSYKGDTQYF. The CDR3 nucleotides read TGTGCCAGCAGTTACAAGGGGGATACGCAGTATTTT.